The rows below give T cell receptor beta chains drawn from one sample of a study of blood T cell repertoires in COVID-19. Assay used: immunoSEQ multiplex PCR; TCRdb lists only in-frame clones, some missing. The data hold about 150,000 clones, with approximately 82% observed a single time. Sequencing used peripheral blood. The receptors derive from a woman in her sixties or seventies who had recovered from COVID-19. Each CDR3 is given with its conserved first and last residue. The order of the fields is D gene, V gene, J gene, clone size, CDR3 protein, CDR3 DNA. The D gene is left open where the match is weak. A row's size may be missing; if present it is once, few, many or a size class.

TRBD2	TRBV6-5	TRBJ2-7	NA	CASRALGEGLYEQYF	TGTGCCAGCAGGGCCCTGGGGGAGGGCCTTTACGAGCAGTACTTC
NA	TRBV9	TRBJ2-7	once	CASSDTRGYEQYF	TGTGCCAGCAGCGATACACGGGGCTACGAGCAGTACTTC
TRBD1	TRBV19	TRBJ1-2	NA	CATRDSPYGYTF	TGTGCCACCAGGGACAGCCCCTATGGCTACACCTTC
NA	TRBV4-1	TRBJ2-5	NA	CASSQFGLETQYF	TGCGCCAGCAGCCAATTTGGGCTGGAGACCCAGTACTTC
TRBD2	TRBV5-5	TRBJ2-7	NA	CASSLAGGGYHEQYF	TGTGCCAGCAGCCTCGCGGGGGGAGGATACCACGAGCAGTACTTC
NA	TRBV9	TRBJ1-1	NA	CASSVWGREAFF	TGTGCCAGCAGCGTTTGGGGGCGTGAAGCTTTCTTT
TRBD2	TRBV27	TRBJ2-2	NA	CASSLASGRAGVGELFF	TGTGCCAGCAGTTTGGCTAGCGGGAGGGCCGGGGTCGGGGAGCTGTTTTTT
NA	TRBV5-1	TRBJ2-5	NA	CASSATGFRVKTQYF	TGCGCCAGCAGCGCCACAGGTTTTAGGGTGAAGACCCAGTACTTC
NA	TRBV3-1/TRBV3-2	TRBJ1-3	NA	CASSSRTDDSGNTIYF	TGTGCCAGCAGCTCTCGGACAGACGACTCTGGAAACACCATATATTTT
NA	TRBV7-9	TRBJ2-1	NA	CASSLGGSGKYNEQFF	TGTGCCAGCAGCTTAGGAGGTAGCGGCAAATACAATGAGCAGTTCTTC
TRBD2	TRBV6-1	TRBJ2-1	NA	CASSEYPPAGGLSNEQFF	TGTGCCAGCAGTGAATACCCCCCCGCGGGGGGCCTCTCCAATGAGCAGTTCTTC
TRBD1	TRBV19	TRBJ1-2	NA	CASSNRDSKGPSSYGYTF	TGTGCCAGTAGTAATCGGGACAGTAAAGGTCCCTCCTCCTATGGCTACACCTTC
TRBD1	TRBV18	TRBJ1-2	NA	CASSPPARQGPYGYTF	TGTGCCAGCTCACCCCCGGCCCGACAGGGGCCTTATGGCTACACCTTC
NA	TRBV11-3	TRBJ2-1	NA	CASSLGGRPYNEQFF	TGTGCCAGCAGCTTAGGGGGCAGGCCCTACAATGAGCAGTTCTTC
NA	TRBV7-9	TRBJ1-1	NA	CASSLTPNTEAFF	TGTGCCAGCAGCCTTACACCGAACACTGAAGCTTTCTTT
NA	TRBV7-9	TRBJ1-1	once	CASSLLPGWTEAFF	TGTGCCAGCAGCTTATTGCCAGGCTGGACTGAAGCTTTCTTT